Described below is a single T cell receptor beta chain sequence and its context. The antigen is not known. Treatment here: 15 to 20 received Ad26.COV2.S at low or high dose, single or two shots; about 5 received placebo; per-sample allocation not given. Following the first vaccine or placebo injection, samples were taken on day 63. Expressing Wuhan-strain SARS-CoV-2 spike, an Ad26 vector served as the vaccine. These data come from a study of Ad26.COV2.S vaccination and SARS-CoV-2 variants. Study as a whole: Ad26.COV2.S was injected intramuscularly once or twice, 56 days apart. The study's findings and limits: Reports say spike-specific CD8+ and CD4+ T cell responses covered substantial breadth after vaccination.

With 5 bases clipped from V and 5 bases from J, the junction kept 6 bases outside the gene matches. Germline-derived CDR1 and CDR2 are LNHDA and SQIVND (reference sequence). The CDR3 is 14 residues long. The table came from immunoSEQ multiplex PCR; TCRdb's copy has only in-frame clones and leaves some out. This sample has hundreds of thousands of clones, with approximately 90% found just once. This TCR was sampled from a person aged 18-65 years who received the Ad26.COV2.S COVID-19 vaccine or a placebo. The sample in question was peripheral blood, obtained in a trial of Ad26.COV2.S vaccine versus placebo. The rearrangement joins TRBV19 to TRBJ1-1; 9 positions agree with TRBD1. The CDR3 spells CASSQTGGGTEAFF. The CDR3 bases are TGTGCCAGTAGTCAGACAGGGGGTGGAACTGAAGCTTTCTTT.